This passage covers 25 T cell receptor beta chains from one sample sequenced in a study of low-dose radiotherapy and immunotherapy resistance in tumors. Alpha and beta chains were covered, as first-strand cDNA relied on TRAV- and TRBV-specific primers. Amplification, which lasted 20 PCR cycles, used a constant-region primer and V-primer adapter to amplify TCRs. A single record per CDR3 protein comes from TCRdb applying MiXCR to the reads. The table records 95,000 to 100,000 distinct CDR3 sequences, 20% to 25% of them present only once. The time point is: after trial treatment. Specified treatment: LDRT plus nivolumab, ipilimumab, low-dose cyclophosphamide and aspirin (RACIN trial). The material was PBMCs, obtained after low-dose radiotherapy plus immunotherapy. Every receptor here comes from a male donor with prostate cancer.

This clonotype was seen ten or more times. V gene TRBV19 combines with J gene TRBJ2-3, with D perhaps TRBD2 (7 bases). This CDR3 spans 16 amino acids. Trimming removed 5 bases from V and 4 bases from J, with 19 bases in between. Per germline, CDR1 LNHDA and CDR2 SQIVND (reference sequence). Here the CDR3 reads CASSGEGHPSADTQYF. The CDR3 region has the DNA TGTGCCAGTAGTGGGGAGGGACACCCCTCGGCAGATACGCAGTATTTT.

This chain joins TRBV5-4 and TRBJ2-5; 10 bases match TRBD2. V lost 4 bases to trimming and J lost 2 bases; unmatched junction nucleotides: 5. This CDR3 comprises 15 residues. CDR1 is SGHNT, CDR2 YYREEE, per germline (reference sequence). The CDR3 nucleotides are TGTGCCAGCAGCAGGAGCGGGGGGGGGCAAGAGACCCAGTACTTC. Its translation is CASSRSGGGQETQYF.

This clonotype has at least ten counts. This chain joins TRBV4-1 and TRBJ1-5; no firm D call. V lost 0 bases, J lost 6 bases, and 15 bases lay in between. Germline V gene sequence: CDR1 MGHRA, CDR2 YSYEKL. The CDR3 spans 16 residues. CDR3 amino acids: CASSQDVRRILQPQHF. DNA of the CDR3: TGCGCCAGCAGCCAAGACGTTCGGAGGATTCTTCAGCCCCAGCATTTT.

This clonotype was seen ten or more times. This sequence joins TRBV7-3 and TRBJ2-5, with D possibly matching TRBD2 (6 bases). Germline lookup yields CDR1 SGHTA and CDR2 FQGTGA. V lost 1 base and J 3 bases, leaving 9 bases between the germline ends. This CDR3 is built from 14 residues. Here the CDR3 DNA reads TGTGCCAGCAGCTTAATCCCGGGGGAAGAGACCCAGTACTTC. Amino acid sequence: CASSLIPGEETQYF.

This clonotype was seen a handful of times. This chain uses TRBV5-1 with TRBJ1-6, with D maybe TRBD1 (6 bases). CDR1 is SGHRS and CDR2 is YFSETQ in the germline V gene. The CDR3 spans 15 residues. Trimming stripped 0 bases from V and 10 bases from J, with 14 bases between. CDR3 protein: CASSLGPGVGSPLHF. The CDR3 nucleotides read TGCGCCAGCAGCTTGGGGCCAGGGGTAGGATCACCCCTCCACTTT.

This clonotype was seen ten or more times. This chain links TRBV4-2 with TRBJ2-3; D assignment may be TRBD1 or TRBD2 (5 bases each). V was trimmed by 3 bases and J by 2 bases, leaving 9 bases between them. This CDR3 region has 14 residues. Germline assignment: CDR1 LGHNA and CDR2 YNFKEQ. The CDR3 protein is CASSQGEFTDTQYF. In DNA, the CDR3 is TGTGCCAGCAGCCAGGGGGAGTTCACAGATACGCAGTATTTT.

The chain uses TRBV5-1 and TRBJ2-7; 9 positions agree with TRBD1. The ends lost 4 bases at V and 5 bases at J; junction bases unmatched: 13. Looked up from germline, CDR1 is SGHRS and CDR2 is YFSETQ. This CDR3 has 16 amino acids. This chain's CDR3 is CASSGGPPQGADEQYF. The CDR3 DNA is TGCGCCAGCAGCGGGGGGCCCCCACAGGGGGCGGACGAGCAGTACTTC.

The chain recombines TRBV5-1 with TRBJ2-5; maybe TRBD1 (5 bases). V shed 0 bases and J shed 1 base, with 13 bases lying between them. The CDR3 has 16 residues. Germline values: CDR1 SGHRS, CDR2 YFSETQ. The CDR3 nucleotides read TGCGCCAGCAGCTTGGAAGGGGCGCCCCCCCAAGAGACCCAGTACTTC. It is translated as CASSLEGAPPQETQYF.

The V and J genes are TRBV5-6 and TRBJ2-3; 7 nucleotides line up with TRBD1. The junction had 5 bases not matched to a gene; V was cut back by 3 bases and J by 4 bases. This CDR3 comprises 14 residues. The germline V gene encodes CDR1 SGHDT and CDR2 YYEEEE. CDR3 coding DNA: TGTGCCAGCAGCTCACAGGGGAGCGCAGATACGCAGTATTTT. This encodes CASSSQGSADTQYF.

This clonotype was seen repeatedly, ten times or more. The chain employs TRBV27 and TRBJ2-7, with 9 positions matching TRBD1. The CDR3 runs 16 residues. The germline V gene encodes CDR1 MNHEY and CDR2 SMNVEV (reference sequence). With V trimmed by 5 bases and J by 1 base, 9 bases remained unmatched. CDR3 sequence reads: CASSPRTGEWSYEQYF. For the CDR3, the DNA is TGTGCCAGCAGTCCGAGGACAGGGGAATGGTCCTACGAGCAGTACTTC.

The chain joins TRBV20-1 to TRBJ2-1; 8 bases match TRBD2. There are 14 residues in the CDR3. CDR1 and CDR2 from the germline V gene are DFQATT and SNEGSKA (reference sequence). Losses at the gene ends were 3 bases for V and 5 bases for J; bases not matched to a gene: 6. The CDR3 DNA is TGCAGTGCTAGCAATAGCGGGGACAACAATGAGCAGTTCTTC. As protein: CSASNSGDNNEQFF.

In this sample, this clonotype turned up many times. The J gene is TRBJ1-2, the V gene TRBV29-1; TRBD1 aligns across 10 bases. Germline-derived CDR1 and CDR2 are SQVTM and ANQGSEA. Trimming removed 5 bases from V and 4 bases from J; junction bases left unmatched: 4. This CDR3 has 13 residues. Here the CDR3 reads CSVKGDRGYGYTF. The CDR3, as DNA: TGCAGCGTTAAGGGGGACAGGGGCTATGGCTACACCTTC.

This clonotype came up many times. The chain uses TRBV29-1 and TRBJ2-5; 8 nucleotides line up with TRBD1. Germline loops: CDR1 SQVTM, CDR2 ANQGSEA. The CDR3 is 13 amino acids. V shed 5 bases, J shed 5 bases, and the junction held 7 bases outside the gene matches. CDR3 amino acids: CSVRQGRWETQYF. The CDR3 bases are TGCAGCGTTAGACAGGGGCGGTGGGAGACCCAGTACTTC.

The DNA for the CDR3 is TGCGCCAGCAGCCTCTACTGGGCAACTAATGAAAAACTGTTTTTT. Protein sequence: CASSLYWATNEKLFF. This chain connects TRBV4-1 to TRBJ1-4; D is ambiguous. From germline, CDR1 is MGHRA and CDR2 YSYEKL. Deletions cut 4 bases from V and 0 bases from J, with 9 bases between. CDR3 length: 15 residues.

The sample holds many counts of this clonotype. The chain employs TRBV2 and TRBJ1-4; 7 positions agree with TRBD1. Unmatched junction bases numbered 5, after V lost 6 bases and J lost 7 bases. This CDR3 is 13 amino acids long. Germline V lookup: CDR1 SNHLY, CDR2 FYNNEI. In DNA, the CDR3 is TGTGCCAGCAGCGGGACAGTTTTTGAAAAACTGTTTTTT. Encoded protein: CASSGTVFEKLFF.

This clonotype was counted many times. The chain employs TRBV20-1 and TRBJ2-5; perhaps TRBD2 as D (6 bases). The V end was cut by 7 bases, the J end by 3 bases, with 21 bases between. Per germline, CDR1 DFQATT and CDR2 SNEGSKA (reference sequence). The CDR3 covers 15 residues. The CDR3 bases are TGCAGTGGACAGTGGGGGGTGGACGGGAAAGAGACCCAGTACTTC. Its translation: CSGQWGVDGKETQYF.

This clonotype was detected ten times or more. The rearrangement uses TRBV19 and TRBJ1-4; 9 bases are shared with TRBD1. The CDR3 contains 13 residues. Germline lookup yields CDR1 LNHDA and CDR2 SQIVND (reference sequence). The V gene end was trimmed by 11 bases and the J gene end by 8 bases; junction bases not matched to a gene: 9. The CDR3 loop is CAVSGTGYEKLFF. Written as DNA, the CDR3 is TGTGCCGTTTCCGGGACAGGGTACGAAAAACTGTTTTTT.

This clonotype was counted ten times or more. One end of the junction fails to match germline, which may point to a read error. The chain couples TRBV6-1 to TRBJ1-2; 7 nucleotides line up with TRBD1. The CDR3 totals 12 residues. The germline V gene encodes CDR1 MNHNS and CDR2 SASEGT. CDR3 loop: CASSGDSYVYTF. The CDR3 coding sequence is TGTGCCAGCAGTGGGGACAGCTATGTCTACACCTTC.

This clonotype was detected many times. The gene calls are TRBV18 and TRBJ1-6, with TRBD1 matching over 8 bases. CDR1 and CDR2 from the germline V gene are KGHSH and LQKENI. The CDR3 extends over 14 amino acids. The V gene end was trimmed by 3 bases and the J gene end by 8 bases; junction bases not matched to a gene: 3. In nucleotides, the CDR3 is TGTGCCAGCTCACCCGGACAGGGCGATTCACCCCTCCACTTT. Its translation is CASSPGQGDSPLHF. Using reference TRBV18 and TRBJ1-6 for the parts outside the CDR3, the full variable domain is NAGVMQNPRHLVRRRGQEARLRCSPMKGHSHVYWYRQLPEEGLKFMVYLQKENIIDESGMPKERFSAEFPKEGPSILRIQQVVRGDSAAYFCASSPGQGDSPLHFGNGTRLTVT.

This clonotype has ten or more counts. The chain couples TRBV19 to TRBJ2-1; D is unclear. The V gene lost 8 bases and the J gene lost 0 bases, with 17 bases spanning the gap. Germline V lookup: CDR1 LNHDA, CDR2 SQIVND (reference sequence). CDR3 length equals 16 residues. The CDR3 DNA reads TGTGCCAGTCAGCGTGGATGGTACAGCTCCTACAATGAGCAGTTCTTC. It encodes CASQRGWYSSYNEQFF.

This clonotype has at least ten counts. The CDR3 bases are TGTGCCAGCAGCTTCAGCCCAGACTCCTACGAGCAGTACTTC. The encoded protein is CASSFSPDSYEQYF. The J gene is TRBJ2-7, the V gene TRBV13, with no clear D. The V end was cut by 3 bases, the J end by 0 bases, with 9 bases between. Germline V CDR1 and CDR2: PRHDT, FYEKMQ (reference sequence). CDR3 length: 14 residues.

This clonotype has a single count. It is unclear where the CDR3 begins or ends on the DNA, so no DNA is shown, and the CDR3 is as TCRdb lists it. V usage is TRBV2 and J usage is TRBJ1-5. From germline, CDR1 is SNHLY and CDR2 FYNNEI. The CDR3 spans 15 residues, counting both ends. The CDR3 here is CACSVEDAGSGPQHF.

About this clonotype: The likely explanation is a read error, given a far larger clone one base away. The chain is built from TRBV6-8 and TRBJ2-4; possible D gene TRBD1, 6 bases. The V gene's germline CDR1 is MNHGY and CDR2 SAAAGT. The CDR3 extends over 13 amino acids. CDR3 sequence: CASSKTGENFQYF. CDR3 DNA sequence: TGTGCCAGCAGCAAGACAGGAGAAAACTTTCAGTACTTC.

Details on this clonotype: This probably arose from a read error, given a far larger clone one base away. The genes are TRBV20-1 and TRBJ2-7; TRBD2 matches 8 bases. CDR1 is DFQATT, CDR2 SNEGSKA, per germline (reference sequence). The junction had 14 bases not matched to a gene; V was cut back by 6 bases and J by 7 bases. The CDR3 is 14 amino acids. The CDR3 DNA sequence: TGCAGTGCCCGCGAGCGGGGGCCGTACAATGAGCAGTACTTC. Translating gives CSARERGPYNEQYF.

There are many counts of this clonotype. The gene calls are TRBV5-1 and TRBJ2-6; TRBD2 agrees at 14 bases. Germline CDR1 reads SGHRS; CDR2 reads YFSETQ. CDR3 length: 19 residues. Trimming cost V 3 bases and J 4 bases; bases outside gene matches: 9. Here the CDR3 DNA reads TGCGCCAGCAGCTCCCGGACTAGCGGGGGGACCACCGGGGCCAACGTCCTGACTTTC. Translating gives CASSSRTSGGTTGANVLTF.